This record concerns one T cell receptor beta chain sequence. TCRdb re-analysed the reads in MiXCR, keeping a single row per CDR3 protein. This table holds more than 350,000 distinct CDR3 sequences, about a third found once. The sample comes from a study of T cell repertoires in cytomegalovirus infection. Trimming took 4 bases from V and 0 from J; bases not matched to a gene: 4. Germline V CDR1 and CDR2: SGHRS, YFSETQ. This CDR3 has 15 amino acids. Sequenced sample: PBMCs. The receptor's source is a human donor in good health (CMV status not recorded). Some clones in this sample may be carry-over from other donors' samples. The chain combines TRBV5-1 with TRBJ1-3, with 7 nucleotides matching TRBD1. The CDR3 nucleotides read TGCGCCAGCAGCGTCGGGACAGACTCTGGAAACACCATATATTTT. Protein sequence: CASSVGTDSGNTIYF.